This TCR beta chain derives from a study of OX40 agonist ivuxolimab in advanced cancers. Background on the whole study: Ivuxolimab, which targeted the costimulatory receptor OX40 (CD134), was an agonistic, fully human IgG2 monoclonal antibody. Intravenous ivuxolimab was administered to patients every 2 weeks at six dose levels: 0.01, 0.1, 0.3, 1.5, 3 and 10 mg/kg. Of the roughly 51 dose-escalation patients, hepatocellular carcinoma was present in around 19, melanoma in around 15, renal cell carcinoma in 9 and head and neck cancer in 9. In the dose-escalation cohort, 70% to 85% of patients were male, and the mean age was around 60 years, with a range of 23 to 79. Prior anti-PD-1, anti-PD-L1 or anti-CTLA-4 therapy was permitted, and about two fifths of dose-escalation patients had received checkpoint inhibitors. Partial responses occurred in three dose-escalation patients: two with cutaneous melanoma and one with hepatocellular carcinoma. Peripheral TCRbeta sequencing was intended to test whether TCR sequence diversity was altered and clonal T-cell expansion was caused by ivuxolimab. The paper reports the monotherapy dose-escalation portion (N of about 54 patients) of the phase I ivuxolimab trial. General study outcomes and caveats: Low levels of normalized T-cell clonal expansion were also shown by some nonresponding patients. After ivuxolimab, expanded clones were on average more numerous among CD8+ T cells than among CD4+ T cells. At doses from 0.1 to 3.0 mg/kg, clonal expansion was seen in both CD4+ and CD8+ blood T cells between baseline and week 6. In the 0.1-3.0 mg/kg groups, partial responders were among the patients with the lowest normalized peripheral clonal expansion, particularly in CD8+ T cells. The antigen specificity of the peripheral T cells that underwent clonal expansion was not determined.

The CDR3 contains 14 residues, cysteine and phenylalanine counted. The CDR3 DNA has 42 bases and is translated from base 1. Here V drops 9 bases and J drops 2 bases, and the junction holds 3 bases not matched to any gene. The CDR1 and CDR2 encoded by the germline V gene (reference sequence) are LNHDA and SQIVND. Patients with a history of autoimmune disease or receiving systemic immunosuppression were excluded from the trial. In every dose cohort, peripheral blood was drawn for TCR sequencing at baseline, cycle 4 day 1, and cycle 7 day 1. Samples came from an open-label, multicenter, first-in-human phase I dose-escalation trial of ivuxolimab. Adults with locally advanced or metastatic head and neck squamous cell, hepatocellular, melanoma or renal cell carcinoma were enrolled in the trial. Before TCR sequencing, CD4+ T cells and CD8+ T cells from peripheral blood were sorted into separate populations.

To sequence the TCRbeta CDR3 region, genomic DNA was isolated from the sorted cells. TCRbeta CDR3 regions were sequenced using the immunoSEQ Assay. TCRdb took this table from immuneACCESS and kept in-frame rearrangements with V and J called. Such tables lack part of the clones; where checked against another copy, unresolved V genes explain under half of the gap, and the rest is unexplained. Counted in this sample were about 67,000 clones; about 90% of them appeared once. The ten largest clonotypes hold approximately 0.32% of the sample. A note on this clone: This clone's antigen is unknown. No base-level quality is on record; no much larger clone is a single base apart.

The clonotype originates from an adult with an advanced solid tumor such as melanoma, head and neck, liver or kidney cancer. The receptor chain draws on TRBV19 and TRBJ2-1; 11 central nucleotides agree with TRBD2. This material consisted of CD4+ or CD8+ T cells sorted from blood, taken in a trial of the OX40 agonist ivuxolimab. The nucleotide sequence is TGTGCCAGCGGGACTAGCGGCCCCTACAATGAGCAGTTCTTC. Its amino acids are CASGTSGPYNEQFF.